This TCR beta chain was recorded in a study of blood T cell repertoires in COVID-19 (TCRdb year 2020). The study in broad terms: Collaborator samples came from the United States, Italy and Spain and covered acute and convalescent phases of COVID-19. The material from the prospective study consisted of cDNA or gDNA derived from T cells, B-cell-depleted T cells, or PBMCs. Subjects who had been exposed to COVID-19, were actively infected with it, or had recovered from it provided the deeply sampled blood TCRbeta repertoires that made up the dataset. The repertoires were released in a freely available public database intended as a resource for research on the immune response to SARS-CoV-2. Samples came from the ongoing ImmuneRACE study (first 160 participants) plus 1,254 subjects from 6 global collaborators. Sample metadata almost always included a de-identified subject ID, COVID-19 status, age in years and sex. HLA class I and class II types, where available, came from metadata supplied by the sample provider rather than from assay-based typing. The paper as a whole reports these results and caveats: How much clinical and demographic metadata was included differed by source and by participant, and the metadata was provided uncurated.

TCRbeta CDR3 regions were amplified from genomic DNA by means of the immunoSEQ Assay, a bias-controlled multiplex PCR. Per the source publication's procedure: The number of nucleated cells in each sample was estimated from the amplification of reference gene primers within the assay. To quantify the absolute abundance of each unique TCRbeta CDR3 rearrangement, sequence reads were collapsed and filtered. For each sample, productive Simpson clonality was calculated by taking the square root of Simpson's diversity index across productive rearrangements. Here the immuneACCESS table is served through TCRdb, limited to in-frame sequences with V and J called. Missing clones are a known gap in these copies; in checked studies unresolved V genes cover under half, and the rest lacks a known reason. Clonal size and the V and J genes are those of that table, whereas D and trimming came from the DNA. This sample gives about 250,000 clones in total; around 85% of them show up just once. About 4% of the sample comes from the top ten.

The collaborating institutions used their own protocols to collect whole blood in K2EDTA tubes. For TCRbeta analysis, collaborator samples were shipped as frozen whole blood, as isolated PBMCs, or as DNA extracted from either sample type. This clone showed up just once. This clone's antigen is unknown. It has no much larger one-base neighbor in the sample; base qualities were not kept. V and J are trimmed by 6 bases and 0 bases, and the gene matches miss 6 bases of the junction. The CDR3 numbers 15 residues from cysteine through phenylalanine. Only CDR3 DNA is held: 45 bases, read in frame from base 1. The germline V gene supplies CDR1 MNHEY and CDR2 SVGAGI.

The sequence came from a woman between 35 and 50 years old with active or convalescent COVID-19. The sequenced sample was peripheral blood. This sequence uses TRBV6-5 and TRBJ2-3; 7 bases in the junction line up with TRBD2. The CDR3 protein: CASRGVAGSTDTQYF. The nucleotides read TGTGCCAGCAGGGGCGTAGCGGGTAGCACAGATACGCAGTATTTT.